This TCR beta chain emerged from a study of blood T cell repertoires in COVID-19. Study-wide context: Acute-phase and convalescent COVID-19 samples originated in the United States, Italy and Spain. T cells, B-cell-depleted T cells, or PBMCs provided the cDNA or gDNA that served as material.

As originally analysed: Estimates of nucleated cell counts were drawn from the amplification of reference gene primers. The method was immunoSEQ multiplex PCR; TCRdb's version includes in-frame clones alone and lacks a portion of them. V, J and clone size are taken as reported in that table, and D and trimming were inferred from the DNA itself. The sample carries 100,000 to 150,000 clones, roughly 85% recorded once. The CDR3 has 14 residues. V was shortened by 0 bases and J by 7 bases, with 10 bases between the two germline ends. In germline, CDR1 is SGDLS, CDR2 YYNGEE. This chain connects TRBV9 to TRBJ1-4; D gene unclear. Sequencing was done on a sample of peripheral blood. This receptor was taken from a woman older than 75 with acute or convalescent COVID-19. The DNA for the CDR3 is TGTGCCAGCAGCGTAGGACCAGAGGCTGAAAAACTGTTTTTT. Translating gives CASSVGPEAEKLFF.